This T cell receptor (beta chain) originates from a study of a mutant IDH1 vaccine in newly diagnosed glioma. The CDR3 is 15 amino acids. Germline assignment: CDR1 SNHLY and CDR2 FYNNEI. Trimming removed 7 bases from V and 6 bases from J; junction bases left unmatched: 11. Turning to this clone: Its antigen is undetermined.

This table comes from immunoSEQ multiplex PCR, and its TCRdb copy is limited to in-frame clones, with some not included. The sample lists 52,000 or so clones, 80% occurring once. Time point indicated: week 23, last vaccination. The content of each vaccine dose was 300 ug of mutant IDH1 20-mer peptide, and topical imiquimod accompanied it. Astrocytomas found in donors were new, WHO grade 3 or 4, IDH1-mutant and ATRX-lost. The chain employs TRBV2 and TRBJ2-1; 8 bases agree with TRBD2. Sequencing was performed on PBMCs, taken from a glioma patient whose treatment included an IDH1 peptide vaccine. This TCR was sampled from a man aged 35-49 years with glioma. The CDR3: CASITGTSEVNEQFF. In nucleotides, the CDR3 is TGTGCCAGCATTACCGGGACTAGTGAGGTCAATGAGCAGTTCTTC.